This T cell receptor beta chain derives from a study of blood T cell repertoires in COVID-19. The overall study: PBMCs, B-cell-depleted T cells, or T cells provided the cDNA or gDNA that made up the material.

Source study methods: By means of reference gene primer amplification, nucleated cell counts were estimated. Only in-frame clones appear in the TCRdb table, and some are missing; sequencing was by immunoSEQ multiplex PCR. V and J calls and clone size follow that table, whereas D and trimming were derived from the DNA. The sample has more than 95,000 clones; roughly 80% are singletons. V was cut by 3 bases and J by 1 base, with 7 bases left in between. Germline V lookup: CDR1 SGDLS, CDR2 YYNGEE. The CDR3 loop spans 13 amino acids. This receptor was identified in a man in his 70s with acute or convalescent COVID-19. Sample: peripheral blood. The J gene is TRBJ1-1, the V gene TRBV9; D is ambiguous. CDR3 nucleotide sequence: TGTGCCAGCAGCGAGACTTCGAACACTGAAGCTTTCTTT. It specifies CASSETSNTEAFF.